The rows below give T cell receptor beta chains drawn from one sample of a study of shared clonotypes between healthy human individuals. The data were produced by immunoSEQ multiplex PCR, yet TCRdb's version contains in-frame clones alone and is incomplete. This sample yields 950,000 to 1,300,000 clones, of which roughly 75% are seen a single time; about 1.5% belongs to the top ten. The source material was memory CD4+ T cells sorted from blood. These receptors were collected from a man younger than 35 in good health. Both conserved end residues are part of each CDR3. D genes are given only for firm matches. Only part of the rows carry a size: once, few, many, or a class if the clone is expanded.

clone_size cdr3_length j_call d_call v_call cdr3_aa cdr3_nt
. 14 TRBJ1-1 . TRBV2 CASSGWLQPNEAFF TGTGCCAGCAGTGGCTGGTTACAGCCAAATGAAGCTTTCTTT
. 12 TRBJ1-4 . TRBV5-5 CASSGRGEKLFF TGTGCCAGCAGTGGCAGGGGTGAAAAACTGTTTTTT
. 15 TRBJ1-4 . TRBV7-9 CASSIWGVGSEKLFF TGTGCCAGCAGCATATGGGGGGTAGGGAGTGAAAAACTGTTTTTT
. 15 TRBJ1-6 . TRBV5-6 CASSLLTAINSPLHF TGTGCCAGCAGCTTGCTAACTGCAATTAATTCACCCCTCCACTTT
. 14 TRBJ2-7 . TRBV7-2 CASSPNQGGYEQYF TGTGCCAGCAGCCCAAACCAGGGTGGCTACGAGCAGTACTTC
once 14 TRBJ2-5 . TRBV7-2 CASSDVAERETQYF TGTGCCAGCAGCGACGTCGCGGAGAGGGAGACCCAGTACTTC
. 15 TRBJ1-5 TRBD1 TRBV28 CASSLGGSRTQPQHF TGTGCCAGCAGTCTAGGGGGCAGCAGGACTCAGCCCCAGCATTTT
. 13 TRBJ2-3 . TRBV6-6 CASRPGGTDTQYF TGTGCCAGCAGGCCCGGCGGCACAGATACGCAGTATTTT
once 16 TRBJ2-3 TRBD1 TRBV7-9 CASSLGGTGKADTQYF TGTGCCAGCAGCTTAGGCGGGACAGGGAAGGCAGATACGCAGTATTTT
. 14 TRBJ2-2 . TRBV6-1 CASSEGLNTGELFF TGTGCCAGCAGTGAGGGACTGAACACCGGGGAGCTGTTTTTT
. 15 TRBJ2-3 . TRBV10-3 CAIRNNVAGTDTQYF TGTGCCATCAGAAACAATGTGGCGGGCACAGATACGCAGTATTTT
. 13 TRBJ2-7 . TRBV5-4 CASSPGDAYEQYF TGTGCCAGCTCCCCGGGGGACGCCTACGAGCAGTACTTC
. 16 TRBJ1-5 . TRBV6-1 CASSERGQYGNQPQHF TGTGCCAGCAGTGAACGAGGACAGTACGGCAATCAGCCCCAGCATTTT
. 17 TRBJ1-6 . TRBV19 CASRKNGGTNSGSPLHF TGTGCCAGTAGAAAGAACGGCGGGACAAATTCTGGTTCACCCCTCCACTTT
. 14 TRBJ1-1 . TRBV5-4 CASSLAGGNTEAFF TGTGCCAGCAGCTTGGCCGGGGGTAACACTGAAGCTTTCTTT
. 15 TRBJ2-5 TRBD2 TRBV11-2 CASSLSGGASETQYF TGTGCCAGCAGTCTGAGCGGGGGGGCCTCAGAGACCCAGTACTTC
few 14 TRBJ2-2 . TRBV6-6 CASSYSPVTGELFF TGTGCCAGCAGTTACTCGCCAGTCACCGGGGAGCTGTTTTTT
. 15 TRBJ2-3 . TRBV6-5 CASSYGGQGTDTQYF TGTGCCAGCAGTTACGGGGGTCAGGGAACAGATACGCAGTATTTT
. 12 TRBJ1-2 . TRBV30 CAWSLLEYGYTF TGTGCCTGGAGCCTGCTGGAGTATGGCTACACCTTC
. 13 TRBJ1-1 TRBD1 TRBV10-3 CAIRDRGNTEAFF TGTGCCATCCGAGACAGGGGGAACACTGAAGCTTTCTTT
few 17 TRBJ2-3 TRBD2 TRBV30 CAWSAGTSRTGTDTQYF TGTGCCTGGAGTGCCGGGACTAGCCGAACCGGCACAGATACGCAGTATTTT
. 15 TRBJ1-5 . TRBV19 CASSIPRQVTTPQHF TGTGCCAGTAGTATCCCTAGACAGGTCACGACGCCCCAGCATTTT
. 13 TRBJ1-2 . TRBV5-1 CASSLDIYYGYTF TGCGCCAGCAGCCTGGACATCTACTATGGCTACACCTTC
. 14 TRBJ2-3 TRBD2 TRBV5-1 CASSRRTSRDTQYF TGCGCCAGCAGCCGACGGACTAGCCGTGATACGCAGTATTTT
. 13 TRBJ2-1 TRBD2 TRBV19 CATRLAGGNEQFF TGTGCCACTAGACTAGCGGGAGGGAATGAGCAGTTCTTC
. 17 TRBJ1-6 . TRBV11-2 CASSLRTDSSYNSPLHF TGTGCCAGCAGCTTACGGACAGATTCCTCCTATAATTCACCCCTCCACTTT
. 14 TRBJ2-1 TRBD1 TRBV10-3 CAISRDSFYNEQFF TGTGCCATCAGCCGGGACAGTTTCTACAATGAGCAGTTCTTC
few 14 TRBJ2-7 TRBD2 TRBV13 CASSLGAGVSEQYF TGTGCCAGCAGCTTAGGCGCGGGAGTAAGCGAGCAGTACTTC
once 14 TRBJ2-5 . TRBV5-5 CASSLGLGTETQYF TGTGCCAGCAGCTTGGGGCTAGGGACGGAGACCCAGTACTTC
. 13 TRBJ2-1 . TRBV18 CASSPQGRDEQFF TGTGCCAGCTCACCACAGGGTAGGGATGAGCAGTTCTTC
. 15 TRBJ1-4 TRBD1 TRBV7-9 CASSLGDRVNEKLFF TGTGCCAGCAGCTTAGGGGACAGGGTAAATGAAAAACTGTTTTTT
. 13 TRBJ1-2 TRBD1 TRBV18 CASSTGQGYGYTF TGTGCCAGCTCGACAGGGCAAGGATATGGCTACACCTTC
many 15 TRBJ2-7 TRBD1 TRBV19 CASSRDYRGAYEQYF TGTGCCAGTAGTAGAGACTACAGGGGAGCCTACGAGCAGTACTTC
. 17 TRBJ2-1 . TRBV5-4 CASSPQRWTSSYNEQFF TGTGCCAGCAGCCCCCAGAGGTGGACGAGCTCCTACAATGAGCAGTTCTTC
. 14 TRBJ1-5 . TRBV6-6 CASSPNKGNQPQHF TGTGCCAGCAGTCCCAATAAGGGCAATCAGCCCCAGCATTTT
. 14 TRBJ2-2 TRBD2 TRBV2 CASRIAGDLGELFF TGTGCCAGCCGGATAGCGGGAGACCTTGGGGAGCTGTTTTTT
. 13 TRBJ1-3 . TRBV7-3 CASSFSRQDPGYF TGTGCCAGCAGCTTTAGCCGACAGGACCCGGGGTATTTT
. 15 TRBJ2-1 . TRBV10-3 CAISESGGYNNEQFF TGTGCCATCAGTGAGTCTGGCGGTTACAACAATGAGCAGTTCTTC
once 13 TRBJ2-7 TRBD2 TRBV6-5 CASSYGGEYEQYF TGTGCCAGCAGTTACGGGGGGGAGTACGAGCAGTACTTC
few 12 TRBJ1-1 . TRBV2 CASRAQDFKAFF TGTGCCAGCAGGGCGCAAGATTTTAAAGCTTTCTTT